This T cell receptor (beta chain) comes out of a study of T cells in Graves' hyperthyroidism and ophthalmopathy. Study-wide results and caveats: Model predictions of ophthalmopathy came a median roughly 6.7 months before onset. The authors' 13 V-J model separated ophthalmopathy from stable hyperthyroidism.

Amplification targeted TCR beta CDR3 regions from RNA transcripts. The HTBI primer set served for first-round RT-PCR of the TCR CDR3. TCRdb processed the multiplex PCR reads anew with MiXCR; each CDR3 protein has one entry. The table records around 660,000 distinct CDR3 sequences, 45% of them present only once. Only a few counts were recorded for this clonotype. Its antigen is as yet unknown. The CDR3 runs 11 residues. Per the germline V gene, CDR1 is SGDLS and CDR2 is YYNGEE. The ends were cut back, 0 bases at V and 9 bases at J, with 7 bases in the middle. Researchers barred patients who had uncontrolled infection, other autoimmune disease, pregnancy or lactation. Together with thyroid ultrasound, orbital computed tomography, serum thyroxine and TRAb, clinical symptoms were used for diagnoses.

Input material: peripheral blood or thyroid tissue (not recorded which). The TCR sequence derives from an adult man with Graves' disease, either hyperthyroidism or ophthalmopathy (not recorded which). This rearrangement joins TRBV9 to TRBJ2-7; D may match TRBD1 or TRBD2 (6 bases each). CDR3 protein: CASSVEGGQYF. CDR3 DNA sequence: TGTGCCAGCAGCGTAGAGGGGGGGCAGTACTTC.